This T cell receptor (beta chain) was sequenced during a study of cytomegalovirus exposure and HLA in healthy donors. Study results and caveats: TCR beta chains numbering 150 to 200 were designated cytomegalovirus-associated. The later analysis indicated that the majority of CMV-associated TCR beta chains appeared HLA-restricted. A later analysis linked 15,000 to 20,000 TCR beta sequences to HLA alleles at 0.05 false discovery rate.

The primer mix had 60 Vbeta and 13 Jbeta primers. TCRdb's table, derived via immunoSEQ multiplex PCR, lists solely in-frame clones and lacks some. The sample contains about 200,000 clones, roughly 78% of which appear only once. A note on this clone: Its antigen is undetermined.

Nominal health characterized the donors when sampled, though unrecorded immune exposures were likely. The material sequenced was PBMCs. The sequence was obtained from a girl between 10 and 17 years old in good health and CMV-seropositive.

CDR3 DNA sequence: TGTGCCTCCCAGCGGGGCCCCAACTATGGCTACACCTTC. It encodes CASQRGPNYGYTF. This chain connects TRBV28 to TRBJ1-2; D is perhaps TRBD1 (5 bases). CDR3 size: 13 residues. Per germline, CDR1 MDHEN and CDR2 SYDVKM. V shed 11 bases and J shed 2 bases, with 15 bases lying between them.